Listed below are T cell receptor beta chains from one sample, sequenced in a study of blood T cell repertoires in COVID-19. Generated by immunoSEQ multiplex PCR, the TCRdb table keeps only in-frame clones and is missing some. The sample has 250,000 or so clones, almost 90% seen once. Sequenced: peripheral blood. The receptors were gathered from a man aged 80 or over with acute or convalescent COVID-19. Both conserved end residues are part of each CDR3. A D gene is named only where the DNA matches it firmly. Rows give clone size only sometimes, using once, few, many, or a class for an expanded clone.

J gene: TRBJ1-4
V gene: TRBV3-1/TRBV3-2
clone size: .
CDR3 length: 12
D gene: .
CDR3 protein: CASSHPGEKLFF
CDR3 DNA: TGTGCCAGCAGCCATCCAGGGGAAAAACTGTTTTTT

J gene: TRBJ1-3
V gene: TRBV21-1
clone size: .
CDR3 length: 15
D gene: .
CDR3 protein: CASSKAPRGIRTIYF
CDR3 DNA: TGTGCCAGCAGCAAAGCCCCCAGGGGGATCCGCACCATATATTTT

J gene: TRBJ2-5
V gene: TRBV5-1
clone size: .
CDR3 length: 15
D gene: TRBD2
CDR3 protein: CASSMAGLAHETQYF
CDR3 DNA: TGCGCCAGCAGCATGGCGGGACTAGCGCACGAGACCCAGTACTTC

J gene: TRBJ2-5
V gene: TRBV3-1/TRBV3-2
clone size: .
CDR3 length: 17
D gene: TRBD2
CDR3 protein: CASSQDKGGGPQETQYF
CDR3 DNA: TGTGCCAGCAGCCAAGATAAGGGCGGGGGACCCCAAGAGACCCAGTACTTC

J gene: TRBJ1-5
V gene: TRBV28
clone size: .
CDR3 length: 15
D gene: .
CDR3 protein: CASSLILAGNQPQHF
CDR3 DNA: TGTGCCAGCAGTTTAATCCTGGCCGGCAATCAGCCCCAGCATTTT

J gene: TRBJ2-1
V gene: TRBV10-3
clone size: .
CDR3 length: 15
D gene: .
CDR3 protein: CAISETDRGRNEQFF
CDR3 DNA: TGTGCCATCAGTGAGACTGATCGGGGGAGGAATGAGCAGTTCTTC

J gene: TRBJ2-7
V gene: TRBV9
clone size: once
CDR3 length: 15
D gene: .
CDR3 protein: CASSAYSGSSYEQYF
CDR3 DNA: TGTGCCAGCAGCGCCTACTCTGGTTCCTCCTACGAGCAGTACTTC

J gene: TRBJ1-4
V gene: TRBV5-5
clone size: few
CDR3 length: 18
D gene: .
CDR3 protein: CASSLGGQIFATNEKLFF
CDR3 DNA: TGTGCCAGCAGCTTGGGTGGGCAGATCTTCGCAACTAATGAAAAACTGTTTTTT

J gene: TRBJ1-5
V gene: TRBV5-4
clone size: .
CDR3 length: 12
D gene: .
CDR3 protein: CASSATGQPQHF
CDR3 DNA: TGTGCCAGCAGCGCGACAGGTCAGCCCCAGCATTTT

J gene: TRBJ2-5
V gene: TRBV19
clone size: .
CDR3 length: 15
D gene: TRBD1
CDR3 protein: CASSPPGTGGETQYF
CDR3 DNA: TGTGCCAGTAGTCCCCCCGGGACAGGGGGGGAGACCCAGTACTTC

J gene: TRBJ2-3
V gene: TRBV5-1
clone size: .
CDR3 length: 15
D gene: TRBD2
CDR3 protein: CATTTSGGFTDTQYF
CDR3 DNA: TGCGCCACCACGACTAGCGGGGGGTTTACAGATACGCAGTATTTT

J gene: TRBJ2-7
V gene: TRBV5-1
clone size: .
CDR3 length: 15
D gene: TRBD1
CDR3 protein: CASSLGDRVAHEQYF
CDR3 DNA: TGCGCCAGCAGCTTGGGGGACAGGGTGGCCCACGAGCAGTACTTC

J gene: TRBJ2-5
V gene: TRBV5-1
clone size: .
CDR3 length: 15
D gene: .
CDR3 protein: CASSLVGSGLETQYF
CDR3 DNA: TGCGCCAGCAGCTTGGTGGGGTCAGGGTTAGAGACCCAGTACTTC

J gene: TRBJ2-5
V gene: TRBV7-7
clone size: .
CDR3 length: 16
D gene: .
CDR3 protein: CASSLIGGGAVETQYF
CDR3 DNA: TGTGCCAGCAGCTTAATCGGAGGGGGGGCTGTGGAGACCCAGTACTTC

J gene: TRBJ1-5
V gene: TRBV5-1
clone size: few
CDR3 length: 15
D gene: TRBD1
CDR3 protein: CASSPGTGGRQPQHF
CDR3 DNA: TGCGCCAGCAGCCCCGGGACAGGGGGCAGGCAGCCCCAGCATTTT

J gene: TRBJ2-5
V gene: TRBV5-1
clone size: .
CDR3 length: 15
D gene: .
CDR3 protein: CASSSHRLGQETQYF
CDR3 DNA: TGCGCCAGCAGCTCCCACAGACTAGGACAAGAGACCCAGTACTTC

J gene: TRBJ2-2
V gene: TRBV3-1/TRBV3-2
clone size: .
CDR3 length: 15
D gene: TRBD2
CDR3 protein: CASSRLAGYTGELFF
CDR3 DNA: TGTGCCAGCAGCCGACTAGCGGGGTACACCGGGGAGCTGTTTTTT

J gene: TRBJ2-3
V gene: TRBV20-1
clone size: many
CDR3 length: 11
D gene: .
CDR3 protein: CSASVLDTQYF
CDR3 DNA: TGCAGTGCTAGTGTTCTAGATACGCAGTATTTT

J gene: TRBJ2-2
V gene: TRBV27
clone size: .
CDR3 length: 15
D gene: .
CDR3 protein: CASSGSRLNTGELFF
CDR3 DNA: TGTGCCAGCAGTGGCTCTAGGCTAAACACCGGGGAGCTGTTTTTT

J gene: TRBJ1-5
V gene: TRBV19
clone size: .
CDR3 length: 13
D gene: TRBD1
CDR3 protein: CASRGQGDQPQHF
CDR3 DNA: TGTGCCAGTAGGGGGCAGGGGGACCAGCCCCAGCATTTT

J gene: TRBJ2-7
V gene: TRBV28
clone size: .
CDR3 length: 13
D gene: TRBD1
CDR3 protein: CASMDRGPYEQYF
CDR3 DNA: TGTGCCAGCATGGACAGGGGTCCCTACGAGCAGTACTTC

J gene: TRBJ2-2
V gene: TRBV19
clone size: .
CDR3 length: 13
D gene: .
CDR3 protein: CASTVAPTGELFF
CDR3 DNA: TGTGCCAGTACCGTGGCCCCGACCGGGGAGCTGTTTTTT

J gene: TRBJ2-7
V gene: TRBV14
clone size: .
CDR3 length: 15
D gene: TRBD1
CDR3 protein: CASSPWTGGPYEQYF
CDR3 DNA: TGTGCCAGCAGCCCTTGGACAGGGGGCCCGTACGAGCAGTACTTC

J gene: TRBJ2-3
V gene: TRBV4-2
clone size: few
CDR3 length: 14
D gene: TRBD2
CDR3 protein: CASSGGGGTDTQYF
CDR3 DNA: TGTGCCAGCAGTGGCGGCGGGGGGACAGATACGCAGTATTTT

J gene: TRBJ1-1
V gene: TRBV5-1
clone size: .
CDR3 length: 15
D gene: .
CDR3 protein: CASSLAGGTHTEAFF
CDR3 DNA: TGCGCCAGCAGCTTGGCCGGGGGAACCCACACTGAAGCTTTCTTT

J gene: TRBJ2-1
V gene: TRBV19
clone size: .
CDR3 length: 17
D gene: TRBD2
CDR3 protein: CASSIGVAGVSYNEQFF
CDR3 DNA: TGTGCCAGTAGTATCGGGGTAGCGGGAGTATCCTACAATGAGCAGTTCTTC

J gene: TRBJ1-6
V gene: TRBV9
clone size: .
CDR3 length: 17
D gene: TRBD1
CDR3 protein: CASSEGATGDNNSPLHF
CDR3 DNA: TGTGCCAGCAGCGAGGGGGCCACAGGGGATAATAATTCACCCCTCCACTTT

J gene: TRBJ2-2
V gene: TRBV3-1/TRBV3-2
clone size: once
CDR3 length: 16
D gene: TRBD2
CDR3 protein: CASSPHLAGVAGELFF
CDR3 DNA: TGTGCCAGCAGCCCCCATTTAGCGGGAGTGGCCGGGGAGCTGTTTTTT

J gene: TRBJ2-1
V gene: TRBV19
clone size: .
CDR3 length: 16
D gene: .
CDR3 protein: CASIVGSIYIHNEQFF
CDR3 DNA: TGTGCCAGTATCGTGGGGAGTATCTATATCCACAATGAGCAGTTCTTC

J gene: TRBJ2-1
V gene: TRBV6-5
clone size: .
CDR3 length: 16
D gene: .
CDR3 protein: CASSSTSGYSYNEQFF
CDR3 DNA: TGTGCCAGCAGTTCCACGTCAGGCTACTCCTACAATGAGCAGTTCTTC

J gene: TRBJ1-1
V gene: TRBV6-2/TRBV6-3
clone size: .
CDR3 length: 14
D gene: .
CDR3 protein: CASSYRQLNTEAFF
CDR3 DNA: TGTGCCAGCAGTTACCGACAGTTGAACACTGAAGCTTTCTTT

J gene: TRBJ2-5
V gene: TRBV9
clone size: .
CDR3 length: 16
D gene: TRBD1
CDR3 protein: CASSVGDRYTQETQYF
CDR3 DNA: TGTGCCAGCAGCGTAGGGGACAGGTATACCCAAGAGACCCAGTACTTC

J gene: TRBJ2-7
V gene: TRBV19
clone size: .
CDR3 length: 14
D gene: .
CDR3 protein: CASSISSRDYEQYF
CDR3 DNA: TGTGCCAGTAGTATAAGCTCCCGAGACTACGAGCAGTACTTC

J gene: TRBJ2-5
V gene: TRBV3-1/TRBV3-2
clone size: .
CDR3 length: 15
D gene: TRBD2
CDR3 protein: CASSQLLAGGETQYF
CDR3 DNA: TGTGCCAGCAGCCAACTACTAGCGGGGGGAGAGACCCAGTACTTC

J gene: TRBJ2-3
V gene: TRBV7-8
clone size: .
CDR3 length: 14
D gene: TRBD1
CDR3 protein: CATNRDRSTDTQYF
CDR3 DNA: TGTGCCACGAACCGGGACAGGAGCACAGATACGCAGTATTTT

J gene: TRBJ2-1
V gene: TRBV11-3
clone size: .
CDR3 length: 16
D gene: TRBD2
CDR3 protein: CASSLVPGLATDEQFF
CDR3 DNA: TGTGCCAGCAGCTTAGTCCCCGGACTAGCGACTGATGAGCAGTTCTTC

J gene: TRBJ2-1
V gene: TRBV28
clone size: .
CDR3 length: 13
D gene: .
CDR3 protein: CASRSGINNEQFF
CDR3 DNA: TGTGCCAGCAGGTCAGGAATTAACAATGAGCAGTTCTTC

J gene: TRBJ2-1
V gene: TRBV14
clone size: .
CDR3 length: 15
D gene: .
CDR3 protein: CASSQPGGRSREQFF
CDR3 DNA: TGTGCCAGCAGCCAACCTGGAGGGCGTTCCCGTGAGCAGTTCTTC

J gene: TRBJ2-1
V gene: TRBV4-1
clone size: few
CDR3 length: 16
D gene: .
CDR3 protein: CASSPPGTQTLYEQFF
CDR3 DNA: TGCGCCAGCAGCCCCCCCGGGACTCAGACCCTTTATGAGCAGTTCTTC

J gene: TRBJ2-1
V gene: TRBV7-2
clone size: .
CDR3 length: 18
D gene: TRBD2
CDR3 protein: CASSLEWASGSSYNEQFF
CDR3 DNA: TGTGCCAGCAGCTTAGAATGGGCTAGCGGGTCCTCCTACAATGAGCAGTTCTTC

J gene: TRBJ1-3
V gene: TRBV4-3
clone size: .
CDR3 length: 15
D gene: .
CDR3 protein: CASSQGAGPGNTIYF
CDR3 DNA: TGCGCCAGCAGCCAAGGAGCAGGGCCTGGAAACACCATATATTTT

J gene: TRBJ1-2
V gene: TRBV29-1
clone size: .
CDR3 length: 12
D gene: .
CDR3 protein: CSAGQVLNGYTF
CDR3 DNA: TGCAGCGCCGGACAAGTCCTTAACGGCTACACCTTC

J gene: TRBJ2-5
V gene: TRBV29-1
clone size: .
CDR3 length: 12
D gene: .
CDR3 protein: CSVQEVGETQYF
CDR3 DNA: TGCAGCGTCCAAGAGGTAGGAGAGACCCAGTACTTC

J gene: TRBJ2-7
V gene: TRBV6-2/TRBV6-3
clone size: once
CDR3 length: 14
D gene: .
CDR3 protein: CASSRAGRQYEQYF
CDR3 DNA: TGTGCCAGCAGTAGGGCCGGGAGACAATACGAGCAGTACTTC

J gene: TRBJ1-6
V gene: TRBV7-3
clone size: .
CDR3 length: 15
D gene: TRBD1
CDR3 protein: CASSPSTGRNSPLHF
CDR3 DNA: TGTGCCAGCAGCCCTTCGACAGGGCGGAATTCACCCCTCCACTTT

J gene: TRBJ2-7
V gene: TRBV19
clone size: .
CDR3 length: 14
D gene: TRBD1
CDR3 protein: CASSIGGGVYEQYF
CDR3 DNA: TGTGCCAGTAGTATAGGAGGGGGCGTCTACGAGCAGTACTTC

J gene: TRBJ1-5
V gene: TRBV19
clone size: .
CDR3 length: 13
D gene: .
CDR3 protein: CASSPPGGQPQHF
CDR3 DNA: TGTGCCAGTAGTCCCCCGGGGGGTCAGCCCCAGCATTTT

J gene: TRBJ2-1
V gene: TRBV7-9
clone size: .
CDR3 length: 16
D gene: TRBD2
CDR3 protein: CASSLGGGTTYNEQFF
CDR3 DNA: TGTGCCAGCAGCTTAGGGGGGGGGACCACCTACAATGAGCAGTTCTTC

J gene: TRBJ2-7
V gene: TRBV19
clone size: .
CDR3 length: 13
D gene: .
CDR3 protein: CASTGRLGDEQYF
CDR3 DNA: TGTGCCAGTACAGGGCGCCTCGGCGACGAGCAGTACTTC

J gene: TRBJ2-7
V gene: TRBV5-1
clone size: few
CDR3 length: 15
D gene: TRBD2
CDR3 protein: CASSGLAGGSYEQYF
CDR3 DNA: TGCGCCAGCAGCGGACTAGCGGGGGGTTCCTACGAGCAGTACTTC

J gene: TRBJ1-3
V gene: TRBV11-2
clone size: .
CDR3 length: 15
D gene: TRBD1
CDR3 protein: CASSLNDRGGNTIYF
CDR3 DNA: TGTGCCAGCAGCTTAAACGACAGGGGAGGAAACACCATATATTTT

J gene: TRBJ2-1
V gene: TRBV6-5
clone size: few
CDR3 length: 14
D gene: TRBD1
CDR3 protein: CASSYSGQGNEQFF
CDR3 DNA: TGTGCCAGCAGTTACTCGGGACAGGGTAATGAGCAGTTCTTC

J gene: TRBJ1-1
V gene: TRBV6-5
clone size: .
CDR3 length: 15
D gene: .
CDR3 protein: CASSYSSIGDSEAFF
CDR3 DNA: TGTGCCAGCAGTTACTCCTCCATCGGTGACTCTGAAGCTTTCTTT

J gene: TRBJ2-5
V gene: TRBV7-2
clone size: .
CDR3 length: 14
D gene: .
CDR3 protein: CASSLYGRQETQYF
CDR3 DNA: TGTGCCAGCAGCTTATATGGCAGACAAGAGACCCAGTACTTC

J gene: TRBJ1-2
V gene: TRBV6-1
clone size: .
CDR3 length: 13
D gene: .
CDR3 protein: CASSEGLPGGYTF
CDR3 DNA: TGTGCCAGCAGTGAGGGACTACCAGGAGGCTACACCTTC

J gene: TRBJ2-1
V gene: TRBV7-9
clone size: .
CDR3 length: 18
D gene: TRBD1
CDR3 protein: CASSSRTGRGEVDNEQFF
CDR3 DNA: TGTGCCAGCAGCTCGCGGACAGGGCGCGGTGAGGTAGACAATGAGCAGTTCTTC

J gene: TRBJ2-1
V gene: TRBV24-1
clone size: .
CDR3 length: 14
D gene: .
CDR3 protein: CATSGLTEANEQFF
CDR3 DNA: TGTGCCACCAGTGGCCTTACCGAAGCTAATGAGCAGTTCTTC

J gene: TRBJ2-7
V gene: TRBV5-8
clone size: .
CDR3 length: 15
D gene: .
CDR3 protein: CASSLTGLSTYEQYF
CDR3 DNA: TGTGCCAGCAGCTTGACTGGACTCAGCACCTACGAGCAGTACTTC

J gene: TRBJ2-4
V gene: TRBV5-4
clone size: .
CDR3 length: 18
D gene: .
CDR3 protein: CASSLGLGGDGTKNIQYF
CDR3 DNA: TGTGCCAGCAGCTTGGGGTTAGGAGGTGATGGGACCAAAAACATTCAGTACTTC

J gene: TRBJ1-2
V gene: TRBV5-6
clone size: .
CDR3 length: 13
D gene: TRBD1
CDR3 protein: CASSLTGGEGYTF
CDR3 DNA: TGTGCCAGCAGCCTGACAGGGGGGGAAGGCTACACCTTC